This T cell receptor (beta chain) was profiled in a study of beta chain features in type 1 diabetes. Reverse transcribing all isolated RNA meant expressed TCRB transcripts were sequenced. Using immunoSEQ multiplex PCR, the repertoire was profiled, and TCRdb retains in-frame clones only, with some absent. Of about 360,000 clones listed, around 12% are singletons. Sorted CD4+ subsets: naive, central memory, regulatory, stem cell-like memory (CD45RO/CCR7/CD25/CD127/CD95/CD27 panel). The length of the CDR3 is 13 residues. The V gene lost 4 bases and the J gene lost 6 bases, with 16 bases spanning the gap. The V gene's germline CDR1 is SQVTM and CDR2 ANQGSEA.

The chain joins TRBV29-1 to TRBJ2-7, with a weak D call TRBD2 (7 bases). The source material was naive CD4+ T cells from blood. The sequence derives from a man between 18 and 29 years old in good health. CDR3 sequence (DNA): TGCAGCGTTGGGGGGGGCTCCCCCCCCGAGCAGTACTTC. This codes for CSVGGGSPPEQYF.